Listed below are T cell receptor beta chains from one sample, sequenced in a study of shared clonotypes between healthy human individuals. Method: immunoSEQ multiplex PCR; TCRdb's copy keeps in-frame clones and lacks some. The sample has roughly 1,100,000 clones; under 80% are singletons. Material for sequencing was memory CD4+ T cells sorted from blood. The receptor set was obtained from a man between 18 and 35 years old in good health. CDR3s include the opening cysteine and the closing phenylalanine or tryptophan. The D gene is left open where the match is weak. The size field is filled for only some rows; it gives once, few, many or a size class.

j_call,clone_size,d_call,v_call,cdr3_nt,cdr3_aa
TRBJ1-5,.,.,TRBV16,TGTGCCAGCAGCAGGGGGTCAGTCGGGAATCAGCCCCAGCATTTT,CASSRGSVGNQPQHF
TRBJ2-7,.,TRBD1,TRBV7-2,TGTGCCAGCAGCTTGGGACAGGGAAAAATCTACGAGCAGTACTTC,CASSLGQGKIYEQYF
TRBJ2-1,.,.,TRBV10-3,TGTGCCACCTCAAGGGACGACAATGAGCAGTTCTTC,CATSRDDNEQFF
TRBJ2-5,.,TRBD2,TRBV7-2,TGTGCCAGCAGCCCAGCACTAGCGGGAGAATACGAGACCCAGTACTTC,CASSPALAGEYETQYF
TRBJ2-7,many,.,TRBV11-3,TGTGCCAGCAGCCAGGACCGCGAGCAGTACTTC,CASSQDREQYF
TRBJ2-4,.,.,TRBV7-9,TGTGCCAGCAGCCCCAGTAGCCAGGGGGGAAAGCAGTACTTC,CASSPSSQGGKQYF
TRBJ2-5,.,.,TRBV7-9,TGTGCCAGCAGCCACCGACCATCCGCCTCTCACTTC,CASSHRPSASHF
TRBJ2-7,.,.,TRBV11-2,TGTGCCAGCAGCTTAGATCAGGTGGGAGCAGGATACGAGCAGTACTTC,CASSLDQVGAGYEQYF
TRBJ2-6,once,.,TRBV6-1,TGTGCCAGCAGTGCTGGGGGGGGGCACGCTTTC,CASSAGGGHAF
TRBJ2-1,.,TRBD1,TRBV7-9,TGTGCCAGCAGCTTGGACAGGGGCTCCTACAATGAGCAGTTCTTC,CASSLDRGSYNEQFF
TRBJ2-2,.,TRBD1,TRBV6-1,TGTGCCAGCAGAAGAGGCCAGGGGGCGCCCGGGGAGCTGTTTTTT,CASRRGQGAPGELFF
TRBJ2-3,.,.,TRBV7-9,TGTGCCAGCAGCTTAGGGCGGACCCTCTTCACAGATACGCAGTATTTT,CASSLGRTLFTDTQYF
TRBJ1-3,.,.,TRBV15,TGTGCCACCAGCAGATCGGGACAATGGAACGCTGGAAACACCATATATTTT,CATSRSGQWNAGNTIYF
TRBJ2-7,.,TRBD2,TRBV6-1,TGTGCCACCATCCTATTAGCGGGAGCTTCCTACGAGCAGTACTTC,CATILLAGASYEQYF
TRBJ2-5,.,.,TRBV29-1,TGCAGCGTTGAGAGGGGGTCCCAAGAGACCCAGTACTTC,CSVERGSQETQYF
TRBJ1-1,.,.,TRBV11-2,TGTGCCAGCCTAAGTGGGGATGGTGAAGCTTTCTTT,CASLSGDGEAFF
TRBJ1-5,.,.,TRBV28,TGTGCCAGCAAAACGGGAGGGGATAGCAATCAGCCCCAGCATTTT,CASKTGGDSNQPQHF
TRBJ1-2,.,TRBD1,TRBV19,TGTGCCAGTAGTCCCGAAGGGACAGGGGATGTTAATGGTGGCTACACCTTC,CASSPEGTGDVNGGYTF
TRBJ1-3,.,TRBD1,TRBV30,TGTGCCTGGGGGCCGGGGACAGGCCGAAACACCATATATTTT,CAWGPGTGRNTIYF
TRBJ1-5,few,.,TRBV7-9,TGTGCCAGCAGCTTGGGGAGTCAGCCCCAGCATTTT,CASSLGSQPQHF
TRBJ2-2,.,.,TRBV7-9,TGTGCCAGCAGCTGGGTCAGGGCCACGAACACCGGGGAGCTGTTTTTT,CASSWVRATNTGELFF
TRBJ2-1,.,.,TRBV5-1,TGCGCCAGCAGCTTGGAGTCGACCTACAATGAGCAGTTCTTC,CASSLESTYNEQFF
TRBJ1-1,.,.,TRBV19,TGTGCCAGTAGTGTCGACAGGCACCCCCAAGGAGCTTTCTTT,CASSVDRHPQGAFF
TRBJ2-1,.,.,TRBV6-5,TGTGCCAGCAGTTACCTGAGGAGGGAAAGGTTGTTCTTC,CASSYLRRERLFF
TRBJ2-1,.,.,TRBV10-1,TGCGCCAGCAGTGGGGTGGCGGGATCGGGCACAGGCAATGAGCAGTTCTTC,CASSGVAGSGTGNEQFF
TRBJ2-7,.,TRBD1,TRBV30,TGTGCCTGGAGTCCCCAGGACAGGGTCGGCGAGCAGTACTTC,CAWSPQDRVGEQYF
TRBJ2-1,.,TRBD2,TRBV6-5,TGTGCCAGCAGAGAGGACGGGGGGGCCTATAATGAGCAGTTCTTC,CASREDGGAYNEQFF
TRBJ2-7,.,.,TRBV6-5,TGTGCCAGCAGTTACCGGCGGGGGCTCTCCTACGAGCAGTACTTC,CASSYRRGLSYEQYF
TRBJ2-5,.,TRBD1,TRBV10-3,TGTGCCATCAGTGAGACGGGGGTCAGGGGGCCGGAGACCCAGTACTTC,CAISETGVRGPETQYF
TRBJ1-2,.,TRBD1,TRBV10-3,TGTGCCATCAGCGGACAGGGGGGGGGCTACACCTTC,CAISGQGGGYTF
TRBJ2-7,once,TRBD1,TRBV4-1,TGCGCCAGCAGCCCAAGACAGGGCTCGTACTACGAGCAGTACTTC,CASSPRQGSYYEQYF
TRBJ1-4,.,.,TRBV2,TGTGCCAGCAGTGAAAGGACCGCTAATGAAAAACTGTTTTTT,CASSERTANEKLFF
TRBJ2-7,.,.,TRBV7-9,TGTGCCAGCAGTTTTGCCCCAACTCGCGAGCAGTACTTC,CASSFAPTREQYF
TRBJ2-5,.,TRBD2,TRBV7-7,TGTGCTAGCAGCCTCAGCGGGGGGGCCCAAGAGACCCAGTACTTC,CASSLSGGAQETQYF
TRBJ2-7,.,.,TRBV5-1,TGCGCCAGCAGCTTGGCCGGGGTACCCTACGAGCAGTACTTC,CASSLAGVPYEQYF
TRBJ2-3,.,.,TRBV28,TGTGCCAGCAGTTTATTCGCAGGCAGATATACGCAGTATTTT,CASSLFAGRYTQYF
TRBJ2-3,.,.,TRBV30,TGTGCCTGGAGTGGGCAGGCCACAGATACGCAGTATTTT,CAWSGQATDTQYF
TRBJ1-2,.,.,TRBV9,TGTGCCAGCAGCCCTGATGGGGGGAACTATGGCTACACCTTC,CASSPDGGNYGYTF
TRBJ1-2,.,.,TRBV6-5,TGTGCCAGCAGTTTCGGGGGGCTGCCTAACTATGGCTACACCTTC,CASSFGGLPNYGYTF
TRBJ1-4,.,.,TRBV5-1,TGCGCCACCCGGGACGGTAATGAAAAACTGTTTTTT,CATRDGNEKLFF
TRBJ2-5,.,TRBD2,TRBV7-2,TGTGCCAGCAGCCGGATGGCGGGGGGGCAAGAGACCCAGTACTTC,CASSRMAGGQETQYF
TRBJ2-3,.,TRBD2,TRBV5-8,TGTGCCAGCAGCAGGTCGGCCGGGAGCGGGACGATCACAGATACGCAGTATTTT,CASSRSAGSGTITDTQYF
TRBJ2-3,.,TRBD2,TRBV5-6,TGTGCCAGCAGCGTGACTAGCGGGATCGGTGCAGATACGCAGTATTTT,CASSVTSGIGADTQYF
TRBJ1-5,few,TRBD1,TRBV2,TGTGCCAAGGGACAGAACAATCAGCCCCAGCATTTT,CAKGQNNQPQHF
TRBJ1-2,once,.,TRBV6-5,TGTGCCAGCAGTTACGGGGTCCAGGGACCCTATGGCTACACCTTC,CASSYGVQGPYGYTF
TRBJ2-1,.,TRBD2,TRBV7-2,TGTGCCAGCAGCCAACTACTAGCGGGGGGGCAGAGTGAGCAGTTCTTC,CASSQLLAGGQSEQFF
TRBJ1-6,.,.,TRBV27,TGTGCCAGCAATCCAGGGGTGTCCTATAATTCACCCCTCCACTTT,CASNPGVSYNSPLHF